The rows below give T cell receptor beta chains drawn from one sample of a study of blood T cell repertoires in COVID-19. Assay: immunoSEQ multiplex PCR; the TCRdb copy retains only in-frame clones and omits some. The table has more than 100,000 clones, approximately 89% seen once. Sequenced sample: peripheral blood. Source of these receptors: a woman aged 55-75 years with acute or convalescent COVID-19. Both conserved end residues are part of each CDR3. A D gene is named only where the DNA matches it firmly. Only some rows state a clone size, as once, few, many or a class for expanded clones.

clone size,J gene,D gene,V gene,CDR3 DNA,CDR3 protein
NA,TRBJ2-1,NA,TRBV2,TGTGCCAGCATACAGGAACCCTTATCCTACAATGAGCAGTTCTTC,CASIQEPLSYNEQFF
NA,TRBJ2-1,NA,TRBV7-3,TGTGCCAGCAGCTTAGGACATAGTAATGAGCAGTTCTTC,CASSLGHSNEQFF
once,TRBJ2-3,NA,TRBV7-3,TGTGCCAGCAGCTCTCCGGCGGGCGATACGCAGTATTTT,CASSSPAGDTQYF
NA,TRBJ2-2,TRBD2,TRBV19,TGTGCCAGTAGTCAGACTAGCGGGAGTGGGGAGCTGTTTTTT,CASSQTSGSGELFF
NA,TRBJ1-5,NA,TRBV4-1,TGCGCCAGCAGCCAAGCAGTGACAGGATATCAGCCCCAGCATTTT,CASSQAVTGYQPQHF
NA,TRBJ2-2,NA,TRBV19,TGTGCCAGTAGTAGTACAGGGTACACCGGGGAGCTGTTTTTT,CASSSTGYTGELFF
NA,TRBJ1-2,NA,TRBV25-1,TGTGCCAGCAGTGTACAGGGTAACTATGGCTACACCTTC,CASSVQGNYGYTF
NA,TRBJ2-5,NA,TRBV6-6,TGTGCCAGCCTCAGCGGTCTAGAGACCCAGTACTTC,CASLSGLETQYF
few,TRBJ2-3,NA,TRBV7-9,TGTGCCAGCAGCTTATCGATCTTAGCGGAACATGCTAGCACAGATACGCAGTATTTT,CASSLSILAEHASTDTQYF
NA,TRBJ2-3,NA,TRBV28,TGTGCCAGCAGTTCCCCCAGAGGAGGCCCGAGGACAGATACGCAGTATTTT,CASSSPRGGPRTDTQYF
NA,TRBJ2-2,TRBD2,TRBV6-5,TGTGCCAGCAGTTACCAGGGACTAAGCACCGGGGAGCTGTTTTTT,CASSYQGLSTGELFF
NA,TRBJ2-1,TRBD2,TRBV7-3,TGTGCCAGCAGCTTAACAGGACTAGCGGGAGACTTTCGCAATGAGCAGTTCTTC,CASSLTGLAGDFRNEQFF
NA,TRBJ1-1,NA,TRBV6-5,TGTGCCAGCAGATCGACAGATACGAACACTGAAGCTTTCTTT,CASRSTDTNTEAFF
NA,TRBJ1-2,NA,TRBV3-1/TRBV3-2,TGTGCCAGCAGCCAAGTACAGGGCGATGGCTACACCTTC,CASSQVQGDGYTF
NA,TRBJ2-3,TRBD2,TRBV13,TGTGCCAGCAGCTTAGCTCATGGACTAGTAGCGGGAAAGTTTCCAACCACAGATACGCAGTATTTT,CASSLAHGLVAGKFPTTDTQYF
NA,TRBJ2-1,TRBD2,TRBV6-2/TRBV6-3,TGTGCCAGCAGTTACGGAGGGTGGAGCGGGAGCTCCTACAATGAGCAGTTCTTC,CASSYGGWSGSSYNEQFF
once,TRBJ2-1,NA,TRBV9,TGTGCCAGCAGCGTAGGCAATATGGGGGGTTGGTCCTACAATGAGCAGTTCTTC,CASSVGNMGGWSYNEQFF
NA,TRBJ2-1,TRBD2,TRBV20-1,TGCAGTGCTAGTGGGACTAGCGGGAGGGATACCTACAATGAGCAGTTCTTC,CSASGTSGRDTYNEQFF
NA,TRBJ1-5,TRBD1,TRBV24-1,TGTGCCACCAGTGATTCGGGACAGCCTAATCAGCCCCAGCATTTT,CATSDSGQPNQPQHF
NA,TRBJ2-1,TRBD2,TRBV3-1/TRBV3-2,TGTGCCAGCAGCCAAGAATGGCTAGCGGGAGTATTGGATGAGCAGTTCTTC,CASSQEWLAGVLDEQFF
NA,TRBJ2-1,TRBD2,TRBV5-1,TGCGCCAGCAGCTTCGGACTAGCGGGAGGGGTCTACAATGAGCAGTTCTTC,CASSFGLAGGVYNEQFF
NA,TRBJ1-1,NA,TRBV7-9,TGTGCCAGCAGCTTGGCACCGACAGGCGAAGCTTTCTTT,CASSLAPTGEAFF
NA,TRBJ2-5,TRBD1,TRBV5-1,TGCGCCAGCAGCTTGGCGGGACAGGGGCGCCAGTACTTC,CASSLAGQGRQYF
NA,TRBJ1-1,TRBD1,TRBV10-3,TGTGCCATCAGGGCTGACACAGGGGGGAACACTGAAGCTTTCTTT,CAIRADTGGNTEAFF
NA,TRBJ2-2,TRBD2,TRBV4-1,TGCGCCAGCAGCCCTGGGACTAGCGGGACCACCGGGGAGCTGTTTTTT,CASSPGTSGTTGELFF
once,TRBJ1-1,NA,TRBV14,TGTGCCAGCAGCCACCGGGGGTTTACTGAAGCTTTCTTT,CASSHRGFTEAFF
NA,TRBJ1-2,NA,TRBV14,TGTGCCAGCAGCCAAGGCGGGCTCAAGGGCTATGGCTACACCTTC,CASSQGGLKGYGYTF
NA,TRBJ2-4,NA,TRBV28,TGTGCCAGCAAAGAGGGATCGGGGAACATTCAGTACTTC,CASKEGSGNIQYF
NA,TRBJ1-1,NA,TRBV30,TGTGCCTGGAGTGCCGCGGGAGAAGCTTTCTTT,CAWSAAGEAFF
NA,TRBJ2-2,TRBD1,TRBV6-5,TGTGCCAGCGGACAGGGGGCAGGGACCGGGGAGCTGTTTTTT,CASGQGAGTGELFF
NA,TRBJ2-3,TRBD2,TRBV19,TGTGCCAGTAGTCCCCCGGGCGGGAGGGCCACAGATACGCAGTATTTT,CASSPPGGRATDTQYF
NA,TRBJ1-6,NA,TRBV10-2,TGCGCCAGCAGCAGGAATCGCTCCTATAATTCACCCCTCCACTTT,CASSRNRSYNSPLHF
few,TRBJ1-6,NA,TRBV5-5,TGTGCCAGCAGATCCCAGGGAATTAATAATTCACCCCTCCACTTT,CASRSQGINNSPLHF
NA,TRBJ1-1,TRBD1,TRBV5-4,TGTGCCAGCAGCTTGATCACAGGGGACACTGAAGCTTTCTTT,CASSLITGDTEAFF
few,TRBJ2-1,NA,TRBV5-8,TGTGCCAGCAGCTCAGACAGGAGCTCCTACAATGAGCAGTTCTTC,CASSSDRSSYNEQFF
NA,TRBJ1-1,TRBD1,TRBV6-5,TGTGCCAGCACAGGGGGCTCTACTGAAGCTTTCTTT,CASTGGSTEAFF
NA,TRBJ2-1,NA,TRBV28,TGTGCCAGCACCCCCTTGCTAGCAGTCAATGAGCAGTTCTTC,CASTPLLAVNEQFF
NA,TRBJ1-4,NA,TRBV15,TGTGCCACCAGCAGATCAGGGGCACCGGATGAAAAACTGTTTTTT,CATSRSGAPDEKLFF
NA,TRBJ2-2,TRBD2,TRBV19,TGTGCCAGTAGTTTAAATAGCGGGAGATTCACCGGGGAGCTGTTTTTT,CASSLNSGRFTGELFF
NA,TRBJ2-1,NA,TRBV28,TGTGCCAGCAGTAGCATATCGGGAACCGATAATGAGCAGTTCTTC,CASSSISGTDNEQFF
NA,TRBJ2-7,TRBD1,TRBV3-1/TRBV3-2,TGTGCCAGCAGCCCTGGGACAGGGGGCTCCTACGAGCAGTACTTC,CASSPGTGGSYEQYF
NA,TRBJ2-3,TRBD2,TRBV14,TGTGCCAGCGGTACTAGCGGGAGGGCCGTAGATACGCAGTATTTT,CASGTSGRAVDTQYF
NA,TRBJ1-1,NA,TRBV11-2,TGTGCCAGCAGCTTAGATGCAGCGGCGAACACTGAAGCTTTCTTT,CASSLDAAANTEAFF
NA,TRBJ1-5,NA,TRBV2,TGTGCCAGCAGGAGGGAGTTGGAAAATCAGCCCCAGCATTTT,CASRRELENQPQHF
NA,TRBJ1-2,NA,TRBV9,TGTGCCAGCAGCGTAGCTCTGGGGCACGGCTATGGCTACACCTTC,CASSVALGHGYGYTF
NA,TRBJ2-5,TRBD1,TRBV6-2/TRBV6-3,TGTGCCAGCAGTCACGTACAGGGGGCGCAGGGGGAGACCCAGTACTTC,CASSHVQGAQGETQYF
NA,TRBJ1-1,TRBD1,TRBV10-2,TGCGCCAGCAGTCAACAGGGGAGTACAGAAGCTTTCTTT,CASSQQGSTEAFF
NA,TRBJ1-3,TRBD1,TRBV6-1,TGTGCCAGCAGTGCCAAACTACAGGGGGCGGGAAACACCATATATTTT,CASSAKLQGAGNTIYF
NA,TRBJ1-5,NA,TRBV6-5,TGTGCCAGCAATAGGGGATCGGAGCCCCAGCATTTT,CASNRGSEPQHF
NA,TRBJ2-3,NA,TRBV11-2,TGTGCCAGCAGCTTAGTCTCGGGTTTGGGCACAGATACGCAGTATTTT,CASSLVSGLGTDTQYF